These 19 T cell receptor beta chains share one sample of origin, sequenced in a study of blood T cell repertoires in COVID-19. The protocol was immunoSEQ multiplex PCR, while the TCRdb copy is restricted to in-frame clones and leaves out a portion. Here the sample spans fewer than 90,000 clones, over 90% being singletons. The sample consisted of peripheral blood. The receptor source for this set is a human donor with active COVID-19. The donor label of this sample is uncertain.

V gene TRBV5-1 combines with J gene TRBJ2-3, with 11 bases lining up with TRBD2. V lost 4 bases, J lost 1 base, and 2 bases stayed unmatched. Germline loops: CDR1 SGHRS, CDR2 YFSETQ. CDR3 size: 15 residues. Here the CDR3 reads CASSPGLAGTDTQYF. In DNA form, the CDR3 reads TGCGCCAGCAGCCCGGGACTAGCGGGCACAGATACGCAGTATTTT.

The J gene is TRBJ1-6, the V gene TRBV5-6; D is perhaps TRBD1 (6 bases). Deletions cut 2 bases from V and 6 bases from J, with 12 bases between. The CDR3 length is 15 residues. The germline CDR1 and CDR2 sequences are SGHDT and YYEEEE. CDR3 nucleotides: TGTGCCAGCAGCTTTGGGGGGGCAGGTAATTCACCCCTCCACTTT. Its protein is CASSFGGAGNSPLHF.

This chain links TRBV7-2 with TRBJ2-2; 7 bases align to TRBD1. Trimming at V came to 5 bases and at J to 1 base, leaving 1 base not matched to a gene. The CDR3 contains 14 residues. CDR1 is SGHTA and CDR2 is FQGNSA in the germline V gene. The CDR3 here is CASSRDRNTGELFF. CDR3 coding DNA: TGTGCCAGCAGCCGGGACAGGAACACCGGGGAGCTGTTTTTT.

The chain is built from TRBV6-5 and TRBJ1-1; a weak D match, TRBD1 (6 bases). CDR3 length: 13 amino acids. CDR1 is MNHEY and CDR2 is SVGAGI in the germline V gene. Trimming pared 8 bases from V and 3 bases from J, leaving 13 bases between. The CDR3 nucleotides are TGTGCCAGCGCCACAGGGTTGGACACTGAAGCTTTCTTT. Its translation is CASATGLDTEAFF.

The chain joins TRBV7-2 to TRBJ1-2, with 9 bases fitting TRBD1. The V gene end was trimmed by 5 bases and the J gene end by 6 bases; junction bases not matched to a gene: 7. This CDR3 spans 14 amino acids. Germline loops: CDR1 SGHTA, CDR2 FQGNSA. This CDR3 reads CASSPGQGSDGYTF. DNA for the CDR3: TGTGCCAGCAGCCCCGGACAGGGGAGTGATGGCTACACCTTC.

The J gene is TRBJ2-7, the V gene TRBV6-1; the D gene is possibly TRBD1 (5 bases). V was clipped by 2 bases and J by 9 bases, with 11 bases between them. Germline assignment: CDR1 MNHNS and CDR2 SASEGT. The CDR3 spans 12 residues. CDR3 DNA sequence: TGTGCCAGCAGTGAAATAGGGGTGGGGCAGTACTTC. It encodes CASSEIGVGQYF.

V is TRBV18 and J is TRBJ1-1; 9 bases map to TRBD1. The germline V gene encodes CDR1 KGHSH and CDR2 LQKENI. V trimming: 5 bases; J trimming: 10 bases; junction bases outside the gene matches: 8. The CDR3 has 13 residues. CDR3 residues: CASSYRQGESAFF. CDR3 nucleotide sequence: TGTGCCAGCTCATACAGACAGGGGGAATCAGCTTTCTTT.

The chain has TRBV5-8 and TRBJ2-3; 11 nucleotides agree with TRBD2. This CDR3 spans 16 amino acids. The junction had 6 bases not matched to a gene; V was cut back by 4 bases and J by 2 bases. Germline CDR1 reads SGHTS; CDR2 reads YDEGEE. For the CDR3, the DNA is TGTGCCAGCAGCCGCGGGACTAGCGGAACCACAGATACGCAGTATTTT. Residues: CASSRGTSGTTDTQYF. Supplemented by reference TRBV5-8 and TRBJ2-3, the full variable domain reads EAGVTQSPTHLIKTRGQQATLRCSPISGHTSVYWYQQALGLGLQFLLWYDEGEERNRGNFPPRFSGRQFPNYSSELNVNALELEDSALYLCASSRGTSGTTDTQYFGPGTRLTVL.

V is TRBV12-3 or TRBV12-4 and J is TRBJ1-5; D is unresolved. The CDR3 runs 13 residues. Between the trimmed V and J ends, which lost 1 base and 5 bases, there was a span of 6 bases. CDR3 sequence: CASSLDRDQPQHF. For the CDR3, the DNA is TGTGCCAGCAGTTTAGATCGGGATCAGCCCCAGCATTTT.

The chain couples TRBV20-1 to TRBJ2-5, with D possibly TRBD1 on 5 matching bases. The CDR3 totals 13 residues. In germline, CDR1 is DFQATT, CDR2 SNEGSKA (reference sequence). V was pared by 3 bases and J by 3 bases, with 11 bases between. The CDR3 region has the DNA TGCAGTGCTAGTAAAGGGGCTGAAGAGACCCAGTACTTC. Protein sequence: CSASKGAEETQYF.

This chain uses TRBV6-2 or TRBV6-3 with TRBJ1-2; D not certain. The germline gives CDR1 MNHEY, CDR2 SVGEGT. The ends were cut back, 2 bases at V and 2 bases at J, with 6 bases in the middle. This CDR3 is 13 amino acids long. As DNA, the CDR3 is TGTGCCAGCAGTTACGACGGGAACTATGGCTACACCTTC. It translates to CASSYDGNYGYTF.

V is TRBV28 and J is TRBJ1-1; D not certain. Germline V gives CDR1 MDHEN, CDR2 SYDVKM. V was shortened by 5 bases and J by 11 bases, with 18 bases between the two germline ends. The CDR3 runs 13 residues. The CDR3 loop reads CASSTDMQVQAFF. The CDR3 bases are TGTGCCAGCAGTACCGATATGCAGGTACAGGCTTTCTTT.

The chain links TRBV7-2 to TRBJ2-4; 15 bases match TRBD2. The CDR3 contains 17 residues. Germline CDR1 reads SGHTA; CDR2 reads FQGNSA. Trimming removed 5 bases from V and 1 base from J; junction bases left unmatched: 3. The CDR3 sequence is CASSRGTSGRAKNIQYF. Written as DNA, the CDR3 is TGTGCCAGCAGCCGGGGGACTAGCGGGAGGGCCAAAAACATTCAGTACTTC.

The chain uses TRBV5-1 and TRBJ2-1, with D possibly TRBD1 on 6 matching bases. The germline V and J ends were trimmed by 4 bases and 5 bases, with 13 bases remaining between them. Germline lookup yields CDR1 SGHRS and CDR2 YFSETQ. There are 14 residues in the CDR3. The CDR3: CASSPGQRDNEQFF. DNA for the CDR3: TGCGCCAGCAGCCCGGGACAAAGGGACAATGAGCAGTTCTTC.

The J gene is TRBJ2-7, the V gene TRBV10-1; D perhaps matches TRBD1 (6 bases). The V end was cut by 3 bases, the J end by 0 bases, with 15 bases between. CDR1 WNHNN and CDR2 SYGVQD come from the germline V gene (reference sequence). This CDR3 comprises 16 residues. As DNA, the CDR3 is TGCGCCAGCAGTGACCCACGGAAAGGGGGCTCCTACGAGCAGTACTTC. Protein product: CASSDPRKGGSYEQYF.

The rearrangement joins TRBV5-1 to TRBJ1-3, with D maybe TRBD1 (5 bases). The V end was cut by 7 bases, the J end by 3 bases, with 17 bases between. This CDR3 has 15 residues. Germline V gene sequence: CDR1 SGHRS, CDR2 YFSETQ. CDR3 DNA: TGCGCCAGCCGAGCTGCAGGGCGAAGTGGAAACACCATATATTTT. As protein: CASRAAGRSGNTIYF.

The chain combines TRBV6-5 with TRBJ2-1, with 8 bases fitting TRBD1. The trim removed 6 bases at V and 4 bases at J, leaving 8 bases unmatched. This CDR3 is 15 amino acids long. Germline CDR1 and CDR2: MNHEY and SVGAGI. The DNA of the CDR3 is TGTGCCAGCAGGCTAGGACAGGGAGCGTACAATGAGCAGTTCTTC. Residues: CASRLGQGAYNEQFF.

The chain uses TRBV4-1 and TRBJ2-5; 8 nucleotides line up with TRBD1. The V and J ends lost 3 bases and 9 bases, in that order; junction bases with no gene match: 12. The CDR3 loop spans 15 amino acids. CDR1 MGHRA and CDR2 YSYEKL come from the germline V gene. The CDR3 reads CASSHPPGPRGPQYF. CDR3 DNA sequence: TGCGCCAGCAGCCACCCCCCGGGGCCCAGGGGGCCCCAGTACTTC.

The CDR3 nucleotides are TGTGCCAGCTCACCACCTCCGGGTACCGGGGAGCTGTTTTTT. This translates into CASSPPPGTGELFF. The chain links TRBV18 to TRBJ2-2, with D hard to call. This CDR3 region has 14 residues. The V and J ends lost 0 bases and 5 bases respectively, with 7 bases between them. The germline CDR1 and CDR2 sequences are KGHSH and LQKENI.